One and the same sample provided the 10 T cell receptor beta chains below, sequenced in a study of response to subunit inactivated influenza vaccine. Each CDR3 protein gets one entry after TCRdb re-called the RT-PCR reads with MiXCR. The sample gives over 400,000 distinct CDR3 sequences, 10% to 15% of which show up once; roughly 14% is in the top ten. Source: PBMCs from blood, taken about 40 days after vaccination. Receptors were obtained from a man in his fifties or sixties who received an inactivated influenza vaccine.

At least ten counts were recorded for this clonotype. V usage is TRBV5-1 and J usage is TRBJ2-1; possible D gene TRBD2, 6 bases. CDR3 length: 16 amino acids. Germline V gives CDR1 SGHRS, CDR2 YFSETQ. The germline V and J ends were trimmed by 0 bases and 6 bases, with 16 bases remaining between them. The CDR3 loop reads CASSLAPTFSGNEQFF. Here the CDR3 DNA reads TGCGCCAGCAGCTTGGCCCCCACCTTTAGCGGCAATGAGCAGTTCTTC.

This rearrangement joins TRBV10-3 to TRBJ2-7; D possibly uses TRBD1 or TRBD2 (5 bases each). V was shortened by 9 bases and J by 6 bases, with 9 bases between the two germline ends. The CDR3 runs to 10 residues. Germline V gives CDR1 ENHRY, CDR2 SYGVKD. The CDR3 bases are TGTGCCATTCGAGGGGTCGAGCAGTACTTC. It is translated as CAIRGVEQYF.

This chain connects TRBV20-1 to TRBJ2-3, with unresolved D. The CDR3 has 14 amino acids. Germline CDR1 reads DFQATT; CDR2 reads SNEGSKA (reference sequence). V was shortened by 4 bases and J by 2 bases, with 13 bases between the two germline ends. The chain's CDR3 is CSANRAGSTDTQYF. DNA for the CDR3: TGCAGTGCTAATCGTGCCGGTTCCACAGATACGCAGTATTTT.

This clonotype has just one count. This rearrangement joins TRBV24-1 to TRBJ2-2; 15 bases are a match to TRBD2. Germline CDR1 and CDR2: KGHDR and SFDVKD. The CDR3 spans 19 residues. Trimming at V came to 4 bases and at J to 4 bases, leaving 9 bases not matched to a gene. CDR3 coding DNA: TGTGCCACCAGTGACCCGGGACTAGCGGGAGGCGAGGGCACCGGGGAGCTGTTTTTT. Encoded protein: CATSDPGLAGGEGTGELFF.

The chain uses TRBV20-1 and TRBJ2-7, with TRBD2 matching 8 bases. The CDR3 is made up of 15 amino acids. Trimming removed 5 bases from V and 4 bases from J; junction bases left unmatched: 13. Per the germline V gene, CDR1 is DFQATT and CDR2 is SNEGSKA (reference sequence). The CDR3 coding sequence is TGCAGTGCTCGACTGTCTGGCGGGGGGTTATACGAGCAGTACTTC. This codes for CSARLSGGGLYEQYF.

The chain uses TRBV24-1 and TRBJ1-1; the D is unclear. The CDR3 covers 14 residues. The V gene's germline CDR1 is KGHDR and CDR2 SFDVKD. The V and J ends lost 9 bases and 3 bases respectively, with 16 bases between them. The CDR3 nucleotides read TGTGCCACCCCAAGTCCGGGTAAGGACACTGAAGCTTTCTTT. This translates into CATPSPGKDTEAFF.

This clonotype has only a few counts. The chain uses TRBV9 and TRBJ2-5, with 9 positions matching TRBD1. Germline-derived CDR1 and CDR2 are SGDLS and YYNGEE. The J segment lost 4 bases and the V segment lost 3 bases, leaving 1 base of the junction unmatched. The CDR3 has 13 residues. The CDR3: CASSAGQGETQYF. The CDR3 DNA reads TGTGCCAGCAGCGCGGGACAGGGAGAGACCCAGTACTTC. Drawing the rest from reference TRBV9 and TRBJ2-5, the complete variable domain is DSGVTQTPKHLITATGQRVTLRCSPRSGDLSVYWYQQSLDQGLQFLIQYYNGEERAKGNILERFSAQQFPDLHSELNLSSLELGDSALYFCASSAGQGETQYFGPGTRLLVL.

The genes are TRBV11-2 and TRBJ2-1; D remains ambiguous. The CDR3 is 14 residues long. V was shortened by 0 bases and J by 4 bases, with 7 bases between the two germline ends. CDR1 is SGHAT, CDR2 FQNNGV, per germline. The CDR3 DNA follows: TGTGCCAGCAGCTTAGATCCCAAATACAATGAGCAGTTCTTC. Encoded protein: CASSLDPKYNEQFF. The complete variable domain, with remaining parts taken from reference TRBV11-2 and TRBJ2-1, reads EAGVAQSPRYKIIEKRQSVAFWCNPISGHATLYWYQQILGQGPKLLIQFQNNGVVDDSQLPKDRFSAERLKGVDSTLKIQPAKLEDSAVYLCASSLDPKYNEQFFGPGTRLTVL.

The chain links TRBV4-3 to TRBJ2-2, with unresolved D. There are 16 residues in the CDR3. CDR1 and CDR2 from the germline V gene are LGHNA and YSLEER. The V end lost 4 bases, the J end lost 0 bases, and 12 bases lay between the germline ends. This chain's CDR3 is CASSPSVEANTGELFF. Here the CDR3 DNA reads TGCGCCAGCAGCCCGAGCGTCGAAGCGAACACCGGGGAGCTGTTTTTT.

Only a few counts were recorded for this clonotype. The chain recombines TRBV20-1 with TRBJ2-1; maybe TRBD2 (6 bases). V lost 1 base and J lost 5, with 15 bases in between. The CDR3 sequence is 15 residues long. Per germline, CDR1 DFQATT and CDR2 SNEGSKA (reference sequence). In DNA, the CDR3 is TGCAGTGCTAGAGGGAGGGGCCGGCCTGACAATGAGCAGTTCTTC. Translated, it gives CSARGRGRPDNEQFF.